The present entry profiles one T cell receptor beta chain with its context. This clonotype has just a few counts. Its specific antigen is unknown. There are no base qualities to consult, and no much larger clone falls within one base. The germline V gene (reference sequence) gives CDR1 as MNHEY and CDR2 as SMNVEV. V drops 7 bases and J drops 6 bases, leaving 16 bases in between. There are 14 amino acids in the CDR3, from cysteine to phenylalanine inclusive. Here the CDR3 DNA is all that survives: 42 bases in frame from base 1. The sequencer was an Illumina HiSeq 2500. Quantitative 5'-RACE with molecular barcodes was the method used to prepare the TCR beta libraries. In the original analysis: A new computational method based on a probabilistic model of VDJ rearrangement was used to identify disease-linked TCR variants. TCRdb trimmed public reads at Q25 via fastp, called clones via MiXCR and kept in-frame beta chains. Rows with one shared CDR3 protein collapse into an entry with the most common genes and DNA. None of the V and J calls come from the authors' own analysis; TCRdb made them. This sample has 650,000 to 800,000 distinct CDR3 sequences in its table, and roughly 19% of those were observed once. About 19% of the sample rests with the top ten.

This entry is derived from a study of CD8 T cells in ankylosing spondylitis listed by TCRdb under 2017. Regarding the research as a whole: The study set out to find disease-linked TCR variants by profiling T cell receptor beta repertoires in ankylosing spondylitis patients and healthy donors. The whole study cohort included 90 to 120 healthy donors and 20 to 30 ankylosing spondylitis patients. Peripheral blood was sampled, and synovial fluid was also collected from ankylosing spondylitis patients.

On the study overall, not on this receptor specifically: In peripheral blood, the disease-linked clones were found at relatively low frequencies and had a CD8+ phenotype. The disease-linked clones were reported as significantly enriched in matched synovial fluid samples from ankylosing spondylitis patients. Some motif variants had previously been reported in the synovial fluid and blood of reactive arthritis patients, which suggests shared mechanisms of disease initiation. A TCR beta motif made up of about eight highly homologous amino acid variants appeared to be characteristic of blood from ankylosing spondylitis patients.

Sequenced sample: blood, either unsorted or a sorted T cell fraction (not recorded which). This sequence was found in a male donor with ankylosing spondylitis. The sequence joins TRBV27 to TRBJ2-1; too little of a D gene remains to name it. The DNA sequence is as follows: TGTGCCAGCACCCCGGGTGCCGGGCTCAATGAGCAGTTCTTC. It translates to CASTPGAGLNEQFF.